This T cell receptor (beta chain) was sequenced in a study of vaccination and CD4 T cells after COVID-19. For the study at large: Convalescent cases consisted of six males and four females, of whom two were Hispanic.

The CDR3 totals 14 residues. CDR1 SGHTA and CDR2 FQGNSA come from the germline V gene. As for treatment: 10-day PBMC culture with coronavirus spike peptide pools or control peptides (ViraFEST assay). This clonotype appeared once. What it binds is not known. At one end, the junction sequence differs from germline, possibly due to a read error. Cultured CD4+ T-cell DNA underwent Oncomine TCR Beta short-read sequencing. Using its own MiXCR run on the PCR reads, TCRdb lists one record per CDR3 protein. This sample has 15,000 or so distinct CDR3 sequences; around three fifths occur once, and the top ten carry more than 9.5%.

J is TRBJ2-3 and V is TRBV7-2; D is possibly TRBD2 (5 bases). The receptor comes from a human donor who had recovered from COVID-19. The sequencing sample was made of CD4+ T cells from blood, cultured in vitro. In DNA, the CDR3 is TGCGCCAGCAGCACCCCGGACTCCACAGATACGCAGTATTTT. Protein product: CASSTPDSTDTQYF.